These T cell receptor beta chains were read from a single sample in a study of blood T cell repertoires in COVID-19. Repertoires were generated with immunoSEQ multiplex PCR, while TCRdb's copy carries only in-frame clones and drops some. The table shows a few hundred thousand clones, with more than 75% occurring only once. Input material: PBMCs or T cells enriched from blood (not recorded which). The origin of the receptors is a woman aged 55-69 years in a cohort exposed to, infected with or recovered from COVID-19 (not recorded which). Both conserved end residues are part of each CDR3. Each record gives: clone size, V gene, D gene, J gene, CDR3 DNA, CDR3 protein. D genes are given only for firm matches. Part of the rows lack a size; the others show once, few, many or a class for expanded clones.

>.|TRBV14|TRBD1|TRBJ1-4
TGTGCCAGCAGCCAAGGAAGGGGGACAGCCAATGAAAAACTGTTTTTT
CASSQGRGTANEKLFF
>.|TRBV28|.|TRBJ2-7
TGTGCCAGCAGTTTAGGTGGGACTTATCAACAGCAGTACTTC
CASSLGGTYQQQYF
>.|TRBV19|TRBD1|TRBJ1-4
TGTGCCAGTACGGGACTTACAGGGGTCCCTAATGAAAAACTGTTTTTT
CASTGLTGVPNEKLFF
>once|TRBV5-6|TRBD1|TRBJ2-7
TGTGCCAGCAGCTTCCAGGGGGCCAACGAGCAGTACTTC
CASSFQGANEQYF
>.|TRBV7-6|.|TRBJ2-2
TGTGCCAGCAGCTTCCCCGCGAACACCGGGGAGCTGTTTTTT
CASSFPANTGELFF
>.|TRBV30|TRBD2|TRBJ2-7
TGTGCCTGGAGTTCCGGACTAGCGGGGGACGAGCAGTACTTC
CAWSSGLAGDEQYF
>.|TRBV10-3|TRBD1|TRBJ1-1
TGTGCCATCAGTGGATTACAGGGGGCTGCTTTCTTT
CAISGLQGAAFF
>few|TRBV6-5|TRBD1|TRBJ2-7
TGTGCCAGCAGTTACTCGTGGACAGGGCACGGCGAGCAGTACTTC
CASSYSWTGHGEQYF
>.|TRBV3-1/TRBV3-2|.|TRBJ2-7
TGTGCCAGCAGCCGAGGGGGCTACGAGCAGTACTTC
CASSRGGYEQYF
>.|TRBV18|.|TRBJ1-1
TGTGCCAGCTCACCGGGACAGAACACTGAAGCTTTCTTT
CASSPGQNTEAFF
>.|TRBV25-1|.|TRBJ1-4
TGTGCCAGCAGTGAACGGGGGGCTGGTGAGCGGCTGTTTTTT
CASSERGAGERLFF
>.|TRBV7-8|TRBD1|TRBJ2-7
TGTGCCAGCAACCTCCTGGACAGGGACTACGAGCAGTACTTC
CASNLLDRDYEQYF
>many|TRBV4-1|TRBD2|TRBJ2-7
TGCGCCAGCAGCCAAGATTTGAGACTAGCGGACCCCTACGAGCAGTACTTC
CASSQDLRLADPYEQYF
>.|TRBV7-3|TRBD2|TRBJ2-7
TGTGCCACCGAGCGGGAGGATTCTGTCGAGCAGTACTTC
CATEREDSVEQYF
>.|TRBV6-5|TRBD1|TRBJ1-1
TGTGCCAGCAGCCACCGGACAGGGGGCACTGAAGCTTTCTTT
CASSHRTGGTEAFF
>.|TRBV10-3|.|TRBJ1-3
TGTGCCATCAGTGAGGGGGCGGTGGGAAACACCATATATTTT
CAISEGAVGNTIYF
>.|TRBV24-1|.|TRBJ2-5
TGTGCCACCAGTGATTATAGTATCCCTGAGGAGACCCAGTACTTC
CATSDYSIPEETQYF
>.|TRBV19|TRBD2|TRBJ2-2
TGTGCCACCCAGCGGGGGTCTCAGTGGACCGGGGAGCTGTTTTTT
CATQRGSQWTGELFF
>.|TRBV19|TRBD1|TRBJ1-5
TGTGCCAGTAGTGCTGGACAGGGTCCCAATCAGCCCCAGCATTTT
CASSAGQGPNQPQHF
>few|TRBV7-9|TRBD1|TRBJ2-7
TGTGCCAGCAGCTTCTACAGGGGGCCAGCAGACGAGCAGTACTTC
CASSFYRGPADEQYF
>.|TRBV25-1|TRBD1|TRBJ2-5
TGTGCCAGCAGCGTGACAGGGACGAGGGCGAGAGAGACCCAGTACTTC
CASSVTGTRARETQYF
>.|TRBV19|TRBD1|TRBJ1-2
TGTGCCAGTAGGCGGACAGGGGGTATCTATGGCTACACCTTC
CASRRTGGIYGYTF
>.|TRBV9|.|TRBJ2-7
TGTGCCAGCAGTTCAACAGGGTTCGACGAGCAGTACTTC
CASSSTGFDEQYF
>.|TRBV10-1|.|TRBJ2-3
TGCGCCAGCAGTGAGTCGCAGGGAATCACAGATACGCAGTATTTT
CASSESQGITDTQYF
>.|TRBV19|.|TRBJ2-5
TGTGCCAGTAGTATGCTAGGAGGGCAAGAGACCCAGTACTTC
CASSMLGGQETQYF
>.|TRBV28|TRBD1|TRBJ1-5
TGTGCCAGCAGGGCCGGACAGGGGGGTCAGCCCCAGCATTTT
CASRAGQGGQPQHF
>.|TRBV28|TRBD2|TRBJ2-7
TGTGCCAGCAGTTCCCGGACTAGCGGAGCCTACGAGCAGTACTTC
CASSSRTSGAYEQYF
>.|TRBV5-5|.|TRBJ2-2
TGTGCCAGCAGCTTGTGGGCAGGCCTAAGCTCCGGGGAGCTGTTTTTT
CASSLWAGLSSGELFF
>.|TRBV9|.|TRBJ2-1
TGTGCCAGCAGCGTAGATACGGGAAGAAATGAGCAGTTCTTC
CASSVDTGRNEQFF
>.|TRBV29-1|.|TRBJ2-5
TGCAGCGTTGAAGGGGCGCGAGGGGAGACCCAGTACTTC
CSVEGARGETQYF
>.|TRBV5-1|.|TRBJ2-2
TGCGCCAGCAGCTTGGCTGGCAATGCCGGGGAGCTGTTTTTT
CASSLAGNAGELFF
>.|TRBV29-1|TRBD2|TRBJ2-5
TGCAGCGTTACCAGGGAGGGGGAGACCCAGTACTTC
CSVTREGETQYF
>once|TRBV21-1|.|TRBJ2-7
TGTGCCAGCAGCAAATTCTACGGACAGGGGCGTCTCGGGTACGAGCAGTACTTC
CASSKFYGQGRLGYEQYF
>.|TRBV29-1|.|TRBJ2-7
TGCAGCGCCCGCCTTCCAGGTTTGAACTACGAGCAGTACTTC
CSARLPGLNYEQYF
>.|TRBV9|.|TRBJ2-5
TGTGCCAGCAGCGCCGGACAGGCGGGGGAGACCCAGTACTTC
CASSAGQAGETQYF
>.|TRBV30|TRBD1|TRBJ1-2
TGTGCCTGGAAGCCCGGGACAGGGGGTCATGGCTACACCTTC
CAWKPGTGGHGYTF
>few|TRBV9|.|TRBJ1-1
TGTGCCAGCACAAGGGGGGGGGATTGGAGCTCTGAAGCTTTCTTT
CASTRGGDWSSEAFF
>.|TRBV27|.|TRBJ2-7
TGTGCCAGCAGTTTATCGGACCCCGGGGACTACGAGCAGTACTTC
CASSLSDPGDYEQYF
>.|TRBV5-1|TRBD1|TRBJ2-2
TGCGCCAGCGTACGGACAGGGCTGGACACCGGGGAGCTGTTTTTT
CASVRTGLDTGELFF
>.|TRBV5-1|TRBD1|TRBJ2-4
TGCGCCAGCAGCTACTCCGGGACAGAAAAAAACATTCAGTACTTC
CASSYSGTEKNIQYF
>once|TRBV18|.|TRBJ1-1
TGTGCCAGCCTCAAACAAGACACGAACACTGAAGCTTTCTTT
CASLKQDTNTEAFF
>few|TRBV9|TRBD1|TRBJ1-1
TGTGCCAGCAGCTCAAGACAGGGGTACTTGAACACTGAAGCTTTCTTT
CASSSRQGYLNTEAFF